This entry describes one T cell receptor beta chain. CDR3 length: 14 residues. V shed 5 bases and J shed 5 bases, with 13 bases lying between them. Germline V gene sequence: CDR1 SGHAT, CDR2 FQNNGV. The record originates from a study of blood T cell repertoires in COVID-19. About the study: Specimens from acute and convalescent COVID-19 originated in the United States, Italy and Spain. T cells, B-cell-depleted T cells, or PBMCs supplied cDNA or gDNA.

Methods used by the authors: Amplification of reference gene primers provided the estimated nucleated cell counts. The data were produced by immunoSEQ multiplex PCR, yet TCRdb's version contains in-frame clones alone and is incomplete. That table furnishes V, J and clone size, whereas the DNA furnished D and trimming. Of approximately 100,000 clones in the sample, approximately 89% were seen once. Sequencing was performed on peripheral blood. The rearrangement links TRBV11-2 to TRBJ1-5; D is possibly TRBD1 (5 bases). The receptor was derived from a man in his 60s with acute or convalescent COVID-19. This chain's CDR3 is CASSQEGSDQPQHF. CDR3 in DNA: TGTGCCAGCAGCCAGGAGGGGAGCGATCAGCCCCAGCATTTT.